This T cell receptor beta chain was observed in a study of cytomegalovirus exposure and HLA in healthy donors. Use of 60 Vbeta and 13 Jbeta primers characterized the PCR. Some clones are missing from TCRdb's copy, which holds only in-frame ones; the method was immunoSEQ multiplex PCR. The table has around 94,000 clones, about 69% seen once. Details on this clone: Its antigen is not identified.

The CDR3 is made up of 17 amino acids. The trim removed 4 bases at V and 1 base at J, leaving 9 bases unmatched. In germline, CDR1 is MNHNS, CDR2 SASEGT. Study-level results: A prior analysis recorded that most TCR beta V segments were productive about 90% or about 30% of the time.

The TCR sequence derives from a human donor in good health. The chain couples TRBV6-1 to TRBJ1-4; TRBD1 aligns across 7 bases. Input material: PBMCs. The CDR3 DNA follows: TGTGCCAGCAGTGTACCCGGGAGGGGGCGAACTAATGAAAAACTGTTTTTT. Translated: CASSVPGRGRTNEKLFF.